Below are 4 T cell receptor beta chains sequenced from a single sample in a study of cytomegalovirus exposure and HLA in healthy donors. A multiplex PCR was run with 60 Vbeta primers and 13 Jbeta primers. Produced via immunoSEQ multiplex PCR; TCRdb's table is partial and in-frame only. The table shows about 170,000 clones, with around 74% occurring only once. Sequenced material: PBMCs. Receptor source: a female donor in good health and CMV-seronegative.

This chain joins TRBV11-1 and TRBJ2-1; tentatively, D is TRBD1 (6 bases). The length of the CDR3 is 15 residues. Germline V gene data show CDR1 as SGHAT and CDR2 as FQDESV (reference sequence). V was clipped by 1 base and J by 2 bases, with 9 bases between them. The CDR3 loop reads CASSLVQGTYNEQFF. CDR3 coding DNA: TGTGCCAGCAGCTTAGTGCAGGGGACCTACAATGAGCAGTTCTTC. The whole variable domain, filled in from reference TRBV11-1 and TRBJ2-1, reads EAEVAQSPRYKITEKSQAVAFWCDPISGHATLYWYRQILGQGPELLVQFQDESVVDDSQLPKDRFSAERLKGVDSTLKIQPAELGDSAMYLCASSLVQGTYNEQFFGPGTRLTVL.

This chain joins TRBV7-9 and TRBJ1-3; 7 bases are shared with TRBD1. Germline CDR1 SEHNR, CDR2 FQNEAQ (reference sequence). This CDR3 region has 14 residues. The ends lost 5 bases at V and 2 bases at J; junction bases unmatched: 3. The CDR3, as DNA: TGTGCCAGCAGCCAGGGGGGAACTGGAAACACCATATATTTT. This gives the protein CASSQGGTGNTIYF.

The chain recombines TRBV5-1 with TRBJ1-6, with TRBD1 matching over 9 bases. CDR1 is SGHRS and CDR2 is YFSETQ in the germline V gene. This CDR3 is 16 amino acids long. The V segment lost 4 bases and the J segment 7 bases; nucleotides outside the gene matches: 9. The CDR3 DNA reads TGCGCCAGCAGCCCCCGACAGGGGGGCTCGAATTCACCCCTCCACTTT. Translation: CASSPRQGGSNSPLHF.

CDR3 in amino acids: CSVEGGTLDEQYF. The CDR3, as DNA: TGCAGCGTTGAGGGGGGGACCCTTGACGAGCAGTACTTC. J is TRBJ2-7 and V is TRBV29-1; 7 bases map to TRBD2. The CDR3 has 13 amino acids. Trimming took 3 bases from V and 5 from J; bases not matched to a gene: 7. From germline, CDR1 is SQVTM and CDR2 ANQGSEA.